The 7 T cell receptor beta chains below were found in one sample sequenced in a study of blood T cell repertoires in COVID-19. Clones were read by immunoSEQ multiplex PCR, and TCRdb kept only the in-frame ones, dropping some. The table has roughly 60,000 clones, roughly 90% seen once; the top ten hold 3.5%. Specimen: peripheral blood. Receptors originate from a man aged 45-65 years with active COVID-19.

This clone was observed once. The chain recombines TRBV29-1 with TRBJ2-7; TRBD1 might be the D (7 bases). CDR3 length: 13 residues. The V end lost 5 bases, the J end lost 3 bases, and 14 bases lay between the germline ends. Germline assignment: CDR1 SQVTM and CDR2 ANQGSEA. The CDR3 nucleotides read TGCAGCGTTATCGCGGGACAGTACTACGAGCAGTACTTC. Translating gives CSVIAGQYYEQYF.

The chain combines TRBV2 with TRBJ1-6; TRBD1 matches 10 bases. The J segment lost 7 bases and the V segment lost 8 bases, leaving 5 bases of the junction unmatched. CDR1 is SNHLY, CDR2 FYNNEI, per germline. This CDR3 contains 14 residues. The CDR3 is CASRDRGRNSPLHF. CDR3 coding DNA: TGTGCCAGCCGAGACAGGGGGCGAAATTCACCCCTCCACTTT. The entire variable domain, with the rest obtained from reference TRBV2 and TRBJ1-6, is as follows: EPEVTQTPSHQVTQMGQEVILRCVPISNHLYFYWYRQILGQKVEFLVSFYNNEISEKSEIFDDQFSVERPDGSNFTLKIRSTKLEDSAMYFCASRDRGRNSPLHFGNGTRLTVT.

The rearrangement joins TRBV3-1 (or the pseudogene TRBV3-2) to TRBJ1-2; TRBD1 might be the D (6 bases). Germline lookup yields CDR1 LGHDT and CDR2 YNNKEL (reference sequence). Trimming left V 1 base short and J 4 bases short, with 16 bases between. This CDR3 comprises 16 residues. CDR3 sequence reads: CASSQGSGTNLYGYTF. The DNA of the CDR3 is TGTGCCAGCAGCCAAGGATCCGGGACAAACCTCTATGGCTACACCTTC.

This chain uses TRBV4-1 with TRBJ2-1; the match to TRBD1 covers 11 bases. The CDR3 is 15 amino acids. The V gene end was trimmed by 0 bases and the J gene end by 8 bases; junction bases not matched to a gene: 3. The germline V gene encodes CDR1 MGHRA and CDR2 YSYEKL. CDR3 sequence: CASSQDRTGGDEQFF. The CDR3 DNA reads as TGCGCCAGCAGCCAAGATAGGACAGGGGGCGATGAGCAGTTCTTC.

The J gene is TRBJ2-7, the V gene TRBV7-2, with a tentative D call TRBD2 (6 bases). The V end was cut by 7 bases, the J end by 5 bases, with 12 bases between. The CDR3 sequence is 12 residues long. From germline, CDR1 is SGHTA and CDR2 FQGNSA. The CDR3 region is CASTPGRNEQYF. CDR3 DNA sequence: TGTGCCAGCACCCCTGGGAGGAACGAGCAGTACTTC.

This clone was seen once. The chain has TRBV2 and TRBJ1-5; no clear D. With 5 bases removed from V and 0 bases from J, the gap between germline ends came to 11 bases. The CDR3 contains 15 residues. CDR1 is SNHLY and CDR2 is FYNNEI in the germline V gene. The CDR3: CASSLTTDSNQPQHF. CDR3 nucleotide sequence: TGTGCCAGCAGTCTCACAACAGATAGCAATCAGCCCCAGCATTTT.

Note on this clone: Additional DNA sequences in this sample encode the identical CDR3. The chain employs TRBV5-1 and TRBJ2-5; no reliable D call. The CDR3 sequence is 12 residues long. V dropped 1 base and J dropped 3 bases, with 4 bases sitting between them. Germline V gene sequence: CDR1 SGHRS, CDR2 YFSETQ. In DNA, the CDR3 is TGCGCCAGCAGCTTGCGCGAAGAGACCCAGTACTTC. It is translated as CASSLREETQYF. The variable domain in full, with the rest retrieved from reference TRBV5-1 and TRBJ2-5, is KAGVTQTPRYLIKTRGQQVTLSCSPISGHRSVSWYQQTPGQGLQFLFEYFSETQRNKGNFPGRFSGRQFSNSRSEMNVSTLELGDSALYLCASSLREETQYFGPGTRLLVL.